The rows below give T cell receptor beta chains drawn from one sample of a study of breast tumors, draining lymph nodes, adjacent tissues. TCRdb re-derived calls from the multiplex PCR reads in MiXCR, one entry per CDR3 protein. The table includes tens of thousands of distinct CDR3 sequences, roughly 28% detected once. The sample taken for sequencing was axillary lymph node tissue. These receptors came from a female donor with breast cancer. Some clones in this sample may be carry-over from other donors' samples. Both conserved end residues are part of each CDR3. The D gene is left open where the match is weak. The size field is filled for only some rows; it gives once, few, many or a size class.

D	J	V	size	DNA	CDR3
.	TRBJ2-7	TRBV30	many	TGTGCCTGGAGTGTAGATCACTACGAGCAGTACTTC	CAWSVDHYEQYF
.	TRBJ2-2	TRBV19	few	TGTGCCAGTAGTATGACCCAGCCGACCGGGGAGCTGTTTTTT	CASSMTQPTGELFF
TRBD2	TRBJ2-3	TRBV20-1	.	TGCAGTGCCAGTCCGGGACTGGCGGGAGGTGTCCCAGATACGCAGTGTTTT	CSASPGLAGGVPDTQCF
.	TRBJ2-3	TRBV7-9	once	.	CASSLIVVMATPSVRGGDTQYF
TRBD2	TRBJ2-7	TRBV24-1	.	TGTGCCACCAGCGAGGGACTAGCGGCAACCTACGAGCAGTACTTC	CATSEGLAATYEQYF
.	TRBJ2-6	TRBV9	many	TGTGCCAGCAGCGGGAGGATCGCTGGGGCCAACGTCCTGACTTTC	CASSGRIAGANVLTF
.	TRBJ1-6	TRBV5-1	.	TGCGCCAGCAGTCAGGCCGGGACGGCGAATGGGCGCAGATCACCCCTCCACTTT	CASSQAGTANGRRSPLHF
TRBD2	TRBJ2-1	TRBV11-3	many	TGTGCCAGCAGCTTGAGTGTCGGGGGGAACAATGAGCAGTTCTTC	CASSLSVGGNNEQFF
TRBD1	TRBJ2-2	TRBV6-2/TRBV6-3	many	TGTGCCAGCAAGGGACAGGGAAACACCGGGGAGCTGTTTTTT	CASKGQGNTGELFF
TRBD2	TRBJ2-4	TRBV19	many	TGTGCCAGTAGTATAGATGGGACTATTGGAAACATTCAGTACTTC	CASSIDGTIGNIQYF
.	TRBJ1-3	TRBV5-4	.	TGTGCCTGCAGCTCAACTCGACAGAGATCTGGAAACACCATATATTTT	CACSSTRQRSGNTIYF
TRBD1	TRBJ1-2	TRBV5-6	few	TGTGCCGGCAGCCTTGGACAGGATGGCTACACCTTC	CAGSLGQDGYTF
TRBD1	TRBJ2-1	TRBV5-1	many	TGCGCCAGCACCCCCGGGACAGGGTCTTATGAGCAGTTCTTC	CASTPGTGSYEQFF
.	TRBJ2-7	TRBV6-5	.	TGTGCCAGTAACCGCGGGCACAGCTCCCACGAGCAGTACTTC	CASNRGHSSHEQYF
.	TRBJ2-1	TRBV7-9	.	TGTGCCAGCAGTGGGGGGGCACAGGACCTGGGGGAGCAGTTCTTC	CASSGGAQDLGEQFF
.	TRBJ1-4	TRBV11-2	many	TGTGCCAGCAGCTGGGGGGGTACCGGGCATGAAAAACTGTTTTTT	CASSWGGTGHEKLFF
TRBD2	TRBJ2-2	TRBV7-9	many	TGTGCCAGCAGCAATCGGGGGGCGAACACCGGGGAGCTGTTTTTT	CASSNRGANTGELFF